This is a list of T cell receptor beta chains from one sample in a study of blood T cell repertoires in COVID-19. Profiling relied on immunoSEQ multiplex PCR, and the TCRdb table lists in-frame clones only, not all of them. The data show some 89,000 clones, roughly 72% seen once. Sequencing used peripheral blood. All receptors come from a man aged 65-85 years with acute or convalescent COVID-19. The CDR3 runs from the conserved cysteine through the conserved F or W. Each record gives: V gene, J gene, D gene, clone size, CDR3 DNA, CDR3 protein. The D gene is left open where the match is weak. Clone size appears in some rows only: once, few, many, or a class for an expanded clone.

V: TRBV6-5
J: TRBJ1-6
D: .
size: .
DNA: TGTGCCAGCAGTCCGACAGGTTTTTCACCCCTCCACTTT
CDR3: CASSPTGFSPLHF

V: TRBV4-2
J: TRBJ2-5
D: .
size: .
DNA: TGTGCCAGCAGCCAAGGGGGCACAGAAGAGACCCAGTACTTC
CDR3: CASSQGGTEETQYF

V: TRBV3-1/TRBV3-2
J: TRBJ2-1
D: .
size: few
DNA: TGTGCCAGCAGCCAAGATTATCGAGGGAGCTCCTACAATGAGCAGTTCTTC
CDR3: CASSQDYRGSSYNEQFF

V: TRBV2
J: TRBJ1-5
D: TRBD1
size: few
DNA: TGTGCCAGCAGTAGGATGACAGGGGGCTATAGCAATCAGCCCCAGCATTTT
CDR3: CASSRMTGGYSNQPQHF

V: TRBV12-3/TRBV12-4
J: TRBJ1-5
D: TRBD1
size: .
DNA: TGTGCCACCATGGACAGGGCCGATCAGCCCCAGCATTTT
CDR3: CATMDRADQPQHF

V: TRBV28
J: TRBJ1-6
D: .
size: .
DNA: TGTGCCAGCAGTCCTCTCCAGGGAGGCAAGATTAATTCACCCCTCCACTTT
CDR3: CASSPLQGGKINSPLHF

V: TRBV28
J: TRBJ1-1
D: TRBD1
size: .
DNA: TGTGCCAGCAGTTTACCTACAGGGGGGGGAGCCTTGAACACTGAAGCTTTCTTT
CDR3: CASSLPTGGGALNTEAFF

V: TRBV9
J: TRBJ2-1
D: .
size: .
DNA: TGTGCCAGCAGCGTAGATTGGAGCTCCTACAATGAGCAGTTCTTC
CDR3: CASSVDWSSYNEQFF

V: TRBV5-1
J: TRBJ2-7
D: .
size: .
DNA: TGCGCCAGCAGCTTGAATTTAAACTACGAGCAGTACTTC
CDR3: CASSLNLNYEQYF

V: TRBV18
J: TRBJ1-3
D: TRBD1
size: .
DNA: TGTGCCAGCTCACCACCGGACAGGGTTACGGACACCATATATTTT
CDR3: CASSPPDRVTDTIYF

V: TRBV27
J: TRBJ1-4
D: .
size: .
DNA: TGTGCCAGCAGTCCTATATCTGGGAGTACTTCAACTAATGAAAAACTGTTTTTT
CDR3: CASSPISGSTSTNEKLFF

V: TRBV12-5
J: TRBJ1-2
D: .
size: .
DNA: TGTGCTAGTGGTTCGACAGGCATATATGGCTACACCTTC
CDR3: CASGSTGIYGYTF

V: TRBV2
J: TRBJ2-5
D: TRBD1
size: .
DNA: TGTGCCAGCATGTATGGGACAGGGGAAGAGACCCAGTACTTC
CDR3: CASMYGTGEETQYF

V: TRBV30
J: TRBJ2-1
D: .
size: .
DNA: TGTGCCTGGAAGGAGGGGGGGCCCAATGAGCAGTTCTTC
CDR3: CAWKEGGPNEQFF

V: TRBV15
J: TRBJ2-3
D: TRBD2
size: .
DNA: TGTGCCACCAGCAGGGGCCCAGAAGCGGGAGTCACAGATACGCAGTATTTT
CDR3: CATSRGPEAGVTDTQYF

V: TRBV7-6
J: TRBJ1-6
D: .
size: .
DNA: TGTGCCAGCAGCTTTAAGGGGTTAGGTTCACCCCTCCACTTT
CDR3: CASSFKGLGSPLHF

V: TRBV18
J: TRBJ1-1
D: TRBD1
size: many
DNA: TGTGCCAGCTCACCACAGGGGGCTAAAGCTGAAGCTTTCTTT
CDR3: CASSPQGAKAEAFF

V: TRBV30
J: TRBJ1-2
D: TRBD1
size: medium-sized
DNA: TGTGCCTGGAGTGAAAACCCGGGACAGGGGCATGGCTACACCTTC
CDR3: CAWSENPGQGHGYTF

V: TRBV28
J: TRBJ2-5
D: .
size: once
DNA: TGTGCCAGTTCCGACACACTCGGTCAAGAGACCCAGTACTTC
CDR3: CASSDTLGQETQYF

V: TRBV5-8
J: TRBJ1-5
D: .
size: few
DNA: TGTGCCAGCAGCTTGGAACAGGTGGGCAATCAGCCCCAGCATTTT
CDR3: CASSLEQVGNQPQHF

V: TRBV18
J: TRBJ2-6
D: TRBD2
size: .
DNA: TGTGCCAGCTCACCAGGGAGGGCCCCTGGGGCCAACGTCCTGACTTTC
CDR3: CASSPGRAPGANVLTF

V: TRBV11-3
J: TRBJ2-2
D: .
size: once
DNA: TGTGCCAGCAGCTTAAGGAGGGAGCACGGGGAGCTGTTTTTT
CDR3: CASSLRREHGELFF

V: TRBV5-4
J: TRBJ1-2
D: .
size: .
DNA: TGTGCCAGCCAATCCGCGCACTATGGCTACACCTTC
CDR3: CASQSAHYGYTF

V: TRBV19
J: TRBJ1-5
D: TRBD1
size: .
DNA: TGTGCCAGTAGTCCGGACAGGGGTGGTCAGCCCCAGCATTTT
CDR3: CASSPDRGGQPQHF

V: TRBV27
J: TRBJ1-2
D: TRBD1
size: .
DNA: TGTGCCAGCAGTTTAAGAGGACAGGGGGCGGGTAACTATGGCTACACCTTC
CDR3: CASSLRGQGAGNYGYTF